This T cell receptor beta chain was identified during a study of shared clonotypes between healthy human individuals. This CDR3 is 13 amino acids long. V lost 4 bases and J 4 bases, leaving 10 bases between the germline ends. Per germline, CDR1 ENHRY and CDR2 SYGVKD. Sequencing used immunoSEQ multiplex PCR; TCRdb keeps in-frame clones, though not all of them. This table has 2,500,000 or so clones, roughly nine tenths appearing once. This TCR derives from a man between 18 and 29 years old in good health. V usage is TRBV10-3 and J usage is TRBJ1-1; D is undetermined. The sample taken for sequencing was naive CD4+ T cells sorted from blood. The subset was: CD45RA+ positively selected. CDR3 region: CAISVREATEAFF. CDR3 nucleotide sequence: TGTGCCATCAGTGTCCGGGAGGCCACTGAAGCTTTCTTT.